The clone carrying this TCR beta chain has just one count. Authors' data handling: Nucleated cell number was recorded as an estimate derived from reference gene primer amplification. This table comes from immunoSEQ multiplex PCR, and its TCRdb copy is limited to in-frame clones, with some not included. V and J calls plus clone size are reproduced from that table; the DNA served to infer D and trimming. The sample yields 150,000 to 200,000 clones, about four fifths seen once. The record originates from a study of blood T cell repertoires in COVID-19. Whole-study context: Sites across the United States, Italy and Spain contributed samples from acute and convalescent COVID-19. From T cells, B-cell-depleted T cells, or PBMCs came the material, which was cDNA or gDNA.

Seattle cases were enrolled at active infection and followed longitudinally. Sequencing used peripheral blood. The source of this sequence is a woman aged 65 to 85 with COVID-19, enrolled during active disease.

The CDR3: CASTLPDQETQYF. Here the CDR3 DNA reads TGCGCCAGCACCCTTCCTGACCAAGAGACCCAGTACTTC. The V gene is TRBV5-1, the J gene TRBJ2-5; D is ambiguous. The germline V gene has CDR1 SGHRS and CDR2 YFSETQ. The CDR3 is 13 residues long. The V end lost 6 bases, the J end lost 0 bases, and 9 bases lay between the germline ends. The full variable domain, with the rest looked up from reference TRBV5-1 and TRBJ2-5, is KAGVTQTPRYLIKTRGQQVTLSCSPISGHRSVSWYQQTPGQGLQFLFEYFSETQRNKGNFPGRFSGRQFSNSRSEMNVSTLELGDSALYLCASTLPDQETQYFGPGTRLLVL.